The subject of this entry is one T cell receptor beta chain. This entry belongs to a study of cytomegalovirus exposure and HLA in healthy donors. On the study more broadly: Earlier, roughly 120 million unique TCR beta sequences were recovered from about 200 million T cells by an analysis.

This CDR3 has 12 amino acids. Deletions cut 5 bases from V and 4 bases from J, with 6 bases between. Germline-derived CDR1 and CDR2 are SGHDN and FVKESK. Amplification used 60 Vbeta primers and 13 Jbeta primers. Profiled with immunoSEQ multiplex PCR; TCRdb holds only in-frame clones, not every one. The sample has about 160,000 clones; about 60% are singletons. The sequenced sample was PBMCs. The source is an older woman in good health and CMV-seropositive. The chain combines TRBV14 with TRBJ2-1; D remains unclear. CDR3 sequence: CASSETYNEQFF. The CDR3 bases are TGTGCCAGCAGCGAGACTTACAATGAGCAGTTCTTC.